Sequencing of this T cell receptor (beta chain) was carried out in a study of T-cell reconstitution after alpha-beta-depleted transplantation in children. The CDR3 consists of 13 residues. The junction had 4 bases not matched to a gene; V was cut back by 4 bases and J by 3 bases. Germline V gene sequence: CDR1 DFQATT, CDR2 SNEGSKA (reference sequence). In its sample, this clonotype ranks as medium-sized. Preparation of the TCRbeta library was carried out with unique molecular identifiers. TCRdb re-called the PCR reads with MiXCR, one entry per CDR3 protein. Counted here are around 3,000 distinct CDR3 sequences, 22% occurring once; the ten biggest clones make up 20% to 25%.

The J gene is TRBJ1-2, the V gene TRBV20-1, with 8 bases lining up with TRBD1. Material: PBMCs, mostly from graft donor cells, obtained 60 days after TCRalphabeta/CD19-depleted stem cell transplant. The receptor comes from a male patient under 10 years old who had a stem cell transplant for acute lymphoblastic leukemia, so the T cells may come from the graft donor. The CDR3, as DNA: TGCAGTGCTAACCTGGACAGGGACTATGGCTACACCTTC. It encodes CSANLDRDYGYTF.